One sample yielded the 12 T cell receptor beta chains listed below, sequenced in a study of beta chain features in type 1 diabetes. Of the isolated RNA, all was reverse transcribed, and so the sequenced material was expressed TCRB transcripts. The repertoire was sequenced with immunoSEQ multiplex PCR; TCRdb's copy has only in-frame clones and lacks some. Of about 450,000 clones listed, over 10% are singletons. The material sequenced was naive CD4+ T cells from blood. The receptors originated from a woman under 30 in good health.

CDR3 DNA sequence: TGTGCCAGCAGCCTAGCAAGATCTCAAGAGACCCAGTACTTC. Amino acids: CASSLARSQETQYF. The chain carries TRBV11-2 and TRBJ2-5, with D perhaps matching TRBD2 (5 bases). With 5 bases removed from V and 2 bases from J, the gap between germline ends came to 12 bases. There are 14 residues in the CDR3. Germline V gene sequence: CDR1 SGHAT, CDR2 FQNNGV.

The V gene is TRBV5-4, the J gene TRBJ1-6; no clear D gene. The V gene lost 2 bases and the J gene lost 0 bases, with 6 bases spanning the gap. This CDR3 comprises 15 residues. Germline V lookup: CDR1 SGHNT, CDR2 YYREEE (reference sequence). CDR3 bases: TGTGCCAGCAGCTTCGGGAGCTCCTATAATTCACCCCTCCACTTT. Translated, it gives CASSFGSSYNSPLHF.

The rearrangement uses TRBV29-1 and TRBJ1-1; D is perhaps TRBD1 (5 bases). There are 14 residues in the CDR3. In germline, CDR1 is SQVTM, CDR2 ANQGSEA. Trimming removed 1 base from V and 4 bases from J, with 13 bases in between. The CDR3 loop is CSVEGQGRVTEAFF. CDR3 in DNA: TGCAGCGTTGAAGGGCAGGGTCGGGTCACTGAAGCTTTCTTT.

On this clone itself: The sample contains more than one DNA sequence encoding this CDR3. The CDR3 DNA reads as TGTGCCACCAGCAGAGGCAGACTAGCTCTTCACTCTGGGGCCAACGTCCTGACTTTC. Translated: CATSRGRLALHSGANVLTF. The rearrangement links TRBV15 to TRBJ2-6; 7 bases are shared with TRBD2. The CDR3 has 19 residues. CDR1 LNHNV and CDR2 YYDKDF come from the germline V gene (reference sequence). V gave up 1 base and J gave up 0 bases; unmatched junction bases: 9.

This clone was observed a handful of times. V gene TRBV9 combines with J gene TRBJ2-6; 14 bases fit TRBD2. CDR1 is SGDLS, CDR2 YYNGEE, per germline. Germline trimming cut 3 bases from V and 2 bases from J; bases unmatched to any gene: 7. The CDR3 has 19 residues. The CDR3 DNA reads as TGTGCCAGCAGCGGCCCAGGGACTAGCGGGAGTACTGGGGCCAACGTCCTGACTTTC. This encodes CASSGPGTSGSTGANVLTF.

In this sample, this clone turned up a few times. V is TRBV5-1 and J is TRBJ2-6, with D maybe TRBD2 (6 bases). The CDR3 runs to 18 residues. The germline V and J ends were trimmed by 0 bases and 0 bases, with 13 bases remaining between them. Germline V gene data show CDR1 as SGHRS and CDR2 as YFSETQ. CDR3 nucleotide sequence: TGCGCCAGCAGCTTGGCTGCGGGACGGGGCTCTGGGGCCAACGTCCTGACTTTC. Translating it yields CASSLAAGRGSGANVLTF. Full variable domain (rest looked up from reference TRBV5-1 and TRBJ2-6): KAGVTQTPRYLIKTRGQQVTLSCSPISGHRSVSWYQQTPGQGLQFLFEYFSETQRNKGNFPGRFSGRQFSNSRSEMNVSTLELGDSALYLCASSLAAGRGSGANVLTFGAGSRLTVL.

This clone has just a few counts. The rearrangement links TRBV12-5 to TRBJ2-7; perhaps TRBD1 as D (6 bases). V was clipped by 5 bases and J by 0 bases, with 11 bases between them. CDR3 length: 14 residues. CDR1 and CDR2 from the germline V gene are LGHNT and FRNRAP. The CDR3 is CASGPRTASYEQYF. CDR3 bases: TGTGCTAGTGGTCCCCGGACAGCCTCCTACGAGCAGTACTTC. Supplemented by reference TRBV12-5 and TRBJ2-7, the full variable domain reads DARVTQTPRHKVTEMGQEVTMRCQPILGHNTVFWYRQTMMQGLELLAYFRNRAPLDDSGMPKDRFSAEMPDATLATLKIQPSEPRDSAVYFCASGPRTASYEQYFGPGTRLTVT.

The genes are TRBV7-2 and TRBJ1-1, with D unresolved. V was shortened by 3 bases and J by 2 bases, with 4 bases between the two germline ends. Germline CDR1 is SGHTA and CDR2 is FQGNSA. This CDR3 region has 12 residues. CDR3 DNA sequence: TGTGCCAGCAGCTTGTCAAACACTGAAGCTTTCTTT. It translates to CASSLSNTEAFF.

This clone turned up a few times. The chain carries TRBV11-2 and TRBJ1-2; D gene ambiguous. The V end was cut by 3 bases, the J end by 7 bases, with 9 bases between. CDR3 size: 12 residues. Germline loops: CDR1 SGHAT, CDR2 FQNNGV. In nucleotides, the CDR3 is TGTGCCAGCAGCTTCTGGGTTGGTGGCTACACCTTC. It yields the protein CASSFWVGGYTF.

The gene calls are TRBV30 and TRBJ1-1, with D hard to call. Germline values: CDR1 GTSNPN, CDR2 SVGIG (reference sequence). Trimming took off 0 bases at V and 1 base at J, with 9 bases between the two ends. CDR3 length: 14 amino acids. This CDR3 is CAWSVSPPNTEAFF. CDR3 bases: TGTGCCTGGAGTGTATCTCCACCGAACACTGAAGCTTTCTTT. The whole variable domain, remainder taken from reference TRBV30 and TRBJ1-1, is SQTIHQWPATLVQPVGSPLSLECTVEGTSNPNLYWYRQAAGRGLQLLFYSVGIGQISSEVPQNLSASRPQDRQFILSSKKLLLSDSGFYLCAWSVSPPNTEAFFGQGTRLTVV.

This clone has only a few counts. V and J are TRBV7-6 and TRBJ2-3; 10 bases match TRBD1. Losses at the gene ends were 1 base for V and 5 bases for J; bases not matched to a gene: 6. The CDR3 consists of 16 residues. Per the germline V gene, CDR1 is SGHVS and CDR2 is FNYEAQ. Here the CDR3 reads CASSLVLGQGLDTQYF. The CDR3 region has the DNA TGTGCCAGCAGCTTAGTATTGGGACAGGGGCTAGATACGCAGTATTTT.

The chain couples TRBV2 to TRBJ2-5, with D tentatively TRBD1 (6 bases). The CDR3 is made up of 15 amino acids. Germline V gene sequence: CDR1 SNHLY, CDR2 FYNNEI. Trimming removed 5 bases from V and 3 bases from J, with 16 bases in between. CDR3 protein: CASSSLQGREETQYF. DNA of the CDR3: TGTGCCAGCAGTTCCCTACAGGGTAGGGAAGAGACCCAGTACTTC.